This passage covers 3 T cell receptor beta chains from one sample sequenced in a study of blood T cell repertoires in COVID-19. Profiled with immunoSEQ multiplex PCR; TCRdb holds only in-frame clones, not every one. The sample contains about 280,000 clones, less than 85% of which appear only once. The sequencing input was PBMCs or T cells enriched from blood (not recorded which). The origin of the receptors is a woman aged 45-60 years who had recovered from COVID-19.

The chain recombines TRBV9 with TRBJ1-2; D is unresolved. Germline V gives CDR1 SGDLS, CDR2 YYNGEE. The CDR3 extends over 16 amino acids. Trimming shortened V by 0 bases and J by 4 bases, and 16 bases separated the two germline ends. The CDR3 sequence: CASSVDSGEWGYGYTF. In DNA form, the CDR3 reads TGTGCCAGCAGCGTAGATTCCGGGGAATGGGGCTATGGCTACACCTTC.

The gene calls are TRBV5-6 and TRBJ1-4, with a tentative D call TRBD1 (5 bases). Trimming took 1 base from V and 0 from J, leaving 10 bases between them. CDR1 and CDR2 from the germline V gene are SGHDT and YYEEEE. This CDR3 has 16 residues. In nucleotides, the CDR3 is TGTGCCAGCAGCTTGAGGGGAAGTGCAACTAATGAAAAACTGTTTTTT. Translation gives CASSLRGSATNEKLFF. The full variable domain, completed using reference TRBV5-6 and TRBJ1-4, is DAGVTQSPTHLIKTRGQQVTLRCSPKSGHDTVSWYQQALGQGPQFIFQYYEEEERQRGNFPDRFSGHQFPNYSSELNVNALLLGDSALYLCASSLRGSATNEKLFFGSGTQLSVL.

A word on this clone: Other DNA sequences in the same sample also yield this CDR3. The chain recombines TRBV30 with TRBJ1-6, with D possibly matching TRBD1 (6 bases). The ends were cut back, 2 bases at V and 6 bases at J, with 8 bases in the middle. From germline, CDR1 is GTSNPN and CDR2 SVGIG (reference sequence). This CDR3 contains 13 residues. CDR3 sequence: CAWSQQGNSPLHF. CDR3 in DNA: TGTGCCTGGAGTCAACAGGGTAATTCACCCCTCCACTTT.